A single sample is the source of the 15 T cell receptor beta chains below, sequenced in a study of blood T cell repertoires in COVID-19. The method was immunoSEQ multiplex PCR; TCRdb's version includes in-frame clones alone and lacks a portion of them. Of about 48,000 clones in the sample, about 86% were seen once. The sequenced material came from peripheral blood. Source of these receptors: a human donor in a cohort sampled during active COVID-19.

Only one count was recorded for this clone. The chain has TRBV30 and TRBJ2-1; 8 bases are a match to TRBD2. Per the germline V gene, CDR1 is GTSNPN and CDR2 is SVGIG (reference sequence). V lost 5 bases and J lost 7; bases outside the gene matches: 7. This CDR3 is 13 amino acids long. CDR3 sequence reads: CAWRGGLGNEQFF. CDR3 DNA sequence: TGTGCCTGGCGGGGGGGCCTGGGTAATGAGCAGTTCTTC.

Concerning this clone: At one end, the junction sequence differs from germline, possibly due to a read error. Other nucleotide sequences in the sample specify the same CDR3. The chain recombines TRBV7-3 with TRBJ2-3; D remains ambiguous. The CDR3 has 12 residues. The germline CDR1 and CDR2 sequences are SGHTA and FQGTGA. As DNA, the CDR3 is TGTGCCAGTAGCTTCTCGGGAGATACGCAGTATTTT. Its translation is CASSFSGDTQYF.

The chain employs TRBV14 and TRBJ2-5, with a tentative D call TRBD2 (5 bases). Germline assignment: CDR1 SGHDN and CDR2 FVKESK. V was pared by 4 bases and J by 2 bases, with 8 bases between. The CDR3 has 13 residues. The CDR3 spells CASSRTGQETQYF. The CDR3 DNA reads TGTGCCAGCAGCCGAACGGGGCAAGAGACCCAGTACTTC. The full variable domain, with the rest looked up from reference TRBV14 and TRBJ2-5, is EAGVTQFPSHSVIEKGQTVTLRCDPISGHDNLYWYRRVMGKEIKFLLHFVKESKQDESGMPNNRFLAERTGGTYSTLKVQPAELEDSGVYFCASSRTGQETQYFGPGTRLLVL.

The rearrangement joins TRBV10-3 to TRBJ1-3; no reliable D call. The germline V and J ends were trimmed by 4 bases and 0 bases, with 13 bases remaining between them. The CDR3 is made up of 16 amino acids. Looked up from germline, CDR1 is ENHRY and CDR2 is SYGVKD. Here the CDR3 DNA reads TGTGCCATCAGTGGATTACGAGACAACTCTGGAAACACCATATATTTT. Amino acid sequence: CAISGLRDNSGNTIYF.

The CDR3 DNA reads as TGTGCCAGCAGCATAGCGGGGGGGCCCACCGGGGAGCTGTTTTTT. This gives the protein CASSIAGGPTGELFF. The V gene is TRBV14, the J gene TRBJ2-2, with 11 bases lining up with TRBD2. The CDR3 is 15 amino acids. In germline, CDR1 is SGHDN, CDR2 FVKESK. The J segment lost 4 bases and the V segment lost 5 bases, leaving 3 bases of the junction unmatched.

The chain joins TRBV2 to TRBJ1-4; possible D gene TRBD1, 5 bases. Trimming took 9 bases from V and 8 from J, leaving 19 bases between them. Germline CDR1 is SNHLY and CDR2 is FYNNEI. CDR3 length equals 14 residues. The CDR3 spells CASQEGGAWEKLFF. CDR3 DNA: TGTGCCAGTCAGGAGGGTGGGGCCTGGGAAAAACTGTTTTTT. Supplemented by reference TRBV2 and TRBJ1-4, the full variable domain reads EPEVTQTPSHQVTQMGQEVILRCVPISNHLYFYWYRQILGQKVEFLVSFYNNEISEKSEIFDDQFSVERPDGSNFTLKIRSTKLEDSAMYFCASQEGGAWEKLFFGSGTQLSVL.

This chain joins TRBV5-5 and TRBJ1-1, with 7 bases that match TRBD1. Looked up from germline, CDR1 is SGHKS and CDR2 is YYEKEE (reference sequence). The CDR3 is made up of 16 amino acids. Losses at the gene ends were 4 bases for V and 2 bases for J; bases not matched to a gene: 11. The CDR3 reads CASSPTGVAKNTEAFF. The CDR3, as DNA: TGTGCCAGCAGCCCAACAGGGGTGGCGAAAAACACTGAAGCTTTCTTT.

The chain employs TRBV2 and TRBJ1-1; no clear D gene. V was cut by 6 bases and J by 0 bases, with 8 bases left in between. Per germline, CDR1 SNHLY and CDR2 FYNNEI. CDR3 length: 13 residues. The chain's CDR3 is CASRASLNTEAFF. As DNA, the CDR3 is TGTGCCAGCAGAGCAAGCCTGAACACTGAAGCTTTCTTT.

This clone was observed at least ten times. The J gene is TRBJ1-1, the V gene TRBV4-1, with TRBD1 matching over 10 bases. Germline assignment: CDR1 MGHRA and CDR2 YSYEKL. The CDR3 is 15 amino acids. Trimming cost V 4 bases and J 4 bases; bases outside gene matches: 6. The CDR3 here is CASSRVGQGTTEAFF. The CDR3 nucleotides are TGCGCCAGCAGCCGAGTGGGACAGGGGACCACTGAAGCTTTCTTT.

The rearrangement uses TRBV11-2 and TRBJ2-7; possibly TRBD1 for D (5 bases). Germline CDR1 is SGHAT and CDR2 is FQNNGV. The CDR3 is 14 residues long. V gave up 3 bases and J gave up 6 bases, with 15 bases separating them. The CDR3 nucleotides read TGTGCCAGCAGCTTCCAGTATCCAGGGTCCGAGCAGTACTTC. Amino acids: CASSFQYPGSEQYF.

This clone was observed a few times. The V call is TRBV3-1 (or the pseudogene TRBV3-2), the J call TRBJ2-5; D unresolved. Trimming stripped 1 base from V and 5 bases from J, with 5 bases between. Germline V gives CDR1 LGHDT, CDR2 YNNKEL (reference sequence). CDR3 length: 12 amino acids. The CDR3 DNA follows: TGTGCCAGCAGCCAAGGTACTGAGACCCAGTACTTC. Residues: CASSQGTETQYF.

This clone appeared once. The CDR3 bases are TGTGCCAGCAGCGTACAATCTGGGGCCAACGTCCTGACTTTC. Translating gives CASSVQSGANVLTF. The rearrangement uses TRBV9 and TRBJ2-6; unclear D gene. The CDR3 extends over 14 amino acids. V shed 1 base and J shed 1 base, with 3 bases lying between them. Germline V CDR1 and CDR2: SGDLS, YYNGEE.

This rearrangement joins TRBV11-2 to TRBJ2-7; D is unresolved. V dropped 5 bases and J dropped 0 bases, with 2 bases sitting between them. This CDR3 has 11 amino acids. Looked up from germline, CDR1 is SGHAT and CDR2 is FQNNGV. The CDR3 DNA reads TGTGCCAGCAGCCGCTCCTACGAGCAGTACTTC. Translated, it gives CASSRSYEQYF.

The J gene is TRBJ2-7, the V gene TRBV19; D unresolved. From germline, CDR1 is LNHDA and CDR2 SQIVND (reference sequence). This CDR3 spans 15 amino acids. V gave up 9 bases and J gave up 2 bases, with 20 bases separating them. CDR3 in amino acids: CASRFKNRSPYEQYF. In DNA form, the CDR3 reads TGTGCCAGCCGGTTTAAGAACCGATCCCCCTACGAGCAGTACTTC.

This chain links TRBV5-4 with TRBJ2-1; D might be TRBD2 (6 bases). CDR1 and CDR2 from the germline V gene are SGHNT and YYREEE (reference sequence). V was pared by 4 bases and J by 10 bases, with 12 bases between. This CDR3 region has 12 residues. The CDR3 DNA follows: TGTGCCAGCAGCCCGTTCGGGGGAGAGCAGTTCTTC. Translation: CASSPFGGEQFF.